This TCR beta chain was identified during a study of T cells after yellow fever vaccination. Generation of TCR cDNA used 5'RACE template switching (which added a universal primer site and UMIs). TCRdb fed the 5' RACE reads into MiXCR, producing one record per CDR3 protein. The table records approximately 550,000 distinct CDR3 sequences, under 25% of them present only once. This clonotype was counted a few times. J gave up 3 bases and V 4 bases, and 15 bases lay outside the gene matches. CDR1 is SGHVS and CDR2 is FQNEAQ in the germline V gene. The CDR3 has 17 residues. The specimen comprised PBMCs, sampled 15 days after the yellow fever booster vaccination. The rearrangement uses TRBV7-8 and TRBJ2-7, with 7 positions matching TRBD1. This TCR was recovered from a man in his thirties or forties who received the YFV17D yellow fever vaccine. CDR3 in amino acids: CASSSTWTGTAIYEQYF. As DNA, the CDR3 is TGTGCCAGCAGCTCCACTTGGACCGGGACAGCTATCTACGAGCAGTACTTC.